This T cell receptor (beta chain) derives from a study of cytomegalovirus exposure and HLA in healthy donors. The germline gives CDR1 MDHEN, CDR2 SYDVKM. Trimming removed 4 bases from V and 7 bases from J; junction bases left unmatched: 9. This CDR3 comprises 16 residues. The PCR employed 60 Vbeta primers together with 13 Jbeta primers. Sequencing used immunoSEQ multiplex PCR; TCRdb keeps in-frame clones, though not all of them. This table holds roughly 200,000 clones, roughly 87% found once. The material sequenced was PBMCs. The receptor was isolated from a boy between 2 and 15 years old in good health and CMV-seronegative. This chain uses TRBV28 with TRBJ2-1; 11 positions match TRBD2. CDR3 nucleotides: TGTGCCAGCAGTTCTAGTAGCGGGAGGGTGTGGAATGAGCAGTTCTTC. Protein: CASSSSSGRVWNEQFF. Variable domain in full (rest from reference TRBV28 and TRBJ2-1): DVKVTQSSRYLVKRTGEKVFLECVQDMDHENMFWYRQDPGLGLRLIYFSYDVKMKEKGDIPEGYSVSREKKERFSLILESASTNQTSMYLCASSSSSGRVWNEQFFGPGTRLTVL.